These T cell receptor beta chains were read from a single sample in a study of radiation and T cells in renal cell carcinoma. Assay: immunoSEQ multiplex PCR; the TCRdb copy retains only in-frame clones and omits some. Here the sample spans around 95,000 clones, 84% being singletons. The source material was blood, sampled from a patient whose treatment included radiotherapy and nephrectomy. These TCRs come from a man aged 55 to 69 with renal cell carcinoma. CDR3s include the opening cysteine and the closing phenylalanine or tryptophan. A D gene is named only where the DNA matches it firmly. Clone size is not always given. Where it is, it says once, few, many or a class for expanded clones.

J gene	clone size	D gene	V gene	CDR3 protein	CDR3 DNA
TRBJ2-2	-	TRBD1	TRBV4-3	CASSQDWDSGSNTGELFF	TGCGCCAGCAGCCAAGATTGGGACAGCGGATCGAACACCGGGGAGCTGTTTTTT
TRBJ1-1	once	TRBD1	TRBV28	CASSLGTAPMNTEAFF	TGTGCCAGCAGTTTGGGGACAGCTCCAATGAACACTGAAGCTTTCTTT
TRBJ2-3	once	-	TRBV5-6	CASSFPRPTDTQYF	TGTGCCAGCAGCTTTCCGAGGCCCACAGATACGCAGTATTTT
TRBJ2-1	-	TRBD2	TRBV6-5	CASSPAGAFRGIRFF	TGTGCCAGCAGCCCAGCGGGAGCTTTCCGGGGGATTCGGTTCTTC
TRBJ1-5	many	TRBD1	TRBV7-2	CASSFETGGNQPQHF	TGTGCCAGCAGCTTCGAGACAGGGGGCAACCAGCCCCAGCATTTT
TRBJ1-2	-	TRBD1	TRBV19	CASSMGQGVDGYTF	TGTGCCAGTAGTATGGGACAGGGAGTAGATGGCTACACCTTC
TRBJ1-4	-	-	TRBV5-1	CASSLGHSNEKLFF	TGCGCCAGCAGCTTAGGACACTCTAATGAAAAACTGTTTTTT
TRBJ2-1	-	TRBD2	TRBV7-9	CASSLGAGGTNEQFF	TGTGCCAGCAGCTTGGGAGCGGGAGGAACCAATGAGCAGTTCTTC
TRBJ1-2	-	TRBD1	TRBV6-6	CASSAWTGAEGYTF	TGTGCCAGCAGTGCCTGGACAGGGGCCGAGGGCTACACCTTC
TRBJ2-5	-	-	TRBV19	CASSRDYQETQYF	TGTGCCAGTAGTCGGGACTACCAAGAGACCCAGTACTTC
TRBJ2-1	-	-	TRBV7-8	CASSLGHQGRVYNEQFF	TGTGCCAGCAGCTTAGGTCACCAGGGTAGGGTCTACAATGAGCAGTTCTTC
TRBJ2-7	-	-	TRBV14	CASSQGAGAYYEQYF	TGTGCCAGCAGCCAAGGCGCAGGAGCCTACTACGAGCAGTACTTC
TRBJ2-3	few	-	TRBV9	CASSEDHTDTQYF	TGTGCCAGCAGCGAGGATCACACAGATACGCAGTATTTT
TRBJ2-5	once	TRBD1	TRBV4-2	CASSQQQGAGETQYF	TGTGCCAGCAGCCAACAACAGGGGGCAGGTGAGACCCAGTACTTC
TRBJ1-1	-	-	TRBV11-2	CASMGRKAFF	TGTGCCAGCATGGGCCGAAAAGCTTTCTTT
TRBJ1-1	-	-	TRBV7-6	CASSARNTEAFF	TGTGCCAGCAGCGCTCGTAACACTGAAGCTTTCTTT
TRBJ1-1	few	-	TRBV7-9	CASSLLAREAFF	TGTGCCAGCAGCTTATTGGCCAGAGAAGCTTTCTTT
TRBJ2-3	once	-	TRBV7-7	CASSPGSTDTQYF	TGTGCCAGCAGCCCCGGGAGCACAGATACGCAGTATTTT
TRBJ2-5	-	-	TRBV7-9	CASSFDTGYQETQYF	TGTGCCAGCAGCTTCGACACAGGGTATCAAGAGACCCAGTACTTC
TRBJ1-2	-	TRBD1	TRBV5-4	CASSLGGQGTYGYTF	TGTGCCAGCAGCTTGGGGGGACAGGGGACCTATGGCTACACCTTC
TRBJ2-1	-	TRBD2	TRBV10-2	CASSAAGGPNEQFF	TGCGCCAGCAGTGCTGCGGGAGGGCCTAATGAGCAGTTCTTC
TRBJ2-1	-	-	TRBV2	CASSARAPYDEQFF	TGTGCCAGCAGTGCTAGGGCACCCTACGATGAGCAGTTCTTC
TRBJ2-1	-	-	TRBV7-2	CASSLGLGTNNEQFF	TGTGCCAGCAGCTTGGGTCTTGGGACGAACAATGAGCAGTTCTTC
TRBJ1-5	once	TRBD1	TRBV5-6	CASSGPHRGIPQPQHF	TGTGCCAGCAGCGGGCCGCACAGGGGTATTCCTCAGCCCCAGCATTTT
TRBJ2-2	-	-	TRBV4-3	CASSQDYGGPRTGELFF	TGCGCCAGCAGCCAAGATTACGGGGGACCTCGGACCGGGGAGCTGTTTTTT
TRBJ2-2	-	-	TRBV28	CASSLAPIGSTGELFF	TGTGCCAGCAGTTTGGCGCCGATAGGGAGCACCGGGGAGCTGTTTTTT
TRBJ2-6	-	-	TRBV5-6	CASSPRVSGANVLTF	TGTGCCAGCAGCCCAAGGGTCTCTGGGGCCAACGTCCTGACTTTC
TRBJ1-4	medium-sized	TRBD1	TRBV5-1	CASSSTGSNEKLFF	TGCGCCAGCAGCTCGACAGGGTCTAATGAAAAACTGTTTTTT
TRBJ2-5	-	TRBD2	TRBV2	CASSLGLSGPQETQYF	TGTGCCAGCAGCTTAGGGCTTAGCGGGCCTCAAGAGACCCAGTACTTC
TRBJ1-5	-	-	TRBV6-5	CASSRGLGNQPQHF	TGTGCCAGCAGTCGGGGACTTGGCAATCAGCCCCAGCATTTT
TRBJ1-2	-	TRBD1	TRBV5-1	CASSSGQGALSPRGNYGYTF	TGCGCCAGCAGCTCAGGACAGGGGGCTTTATCCCCAAGGGGAAACTATGGCTACACCTTC
TRBJ2-1	-	-	TRBV11-2	CASSLELRGVRLYNEQFF	TGTGCCAGCAGCTTAGAACTTCGCGGGGTCCGACTTTACAATGAGCAGTTCTTC
TRBJ1-1	-	-	TRBV28	CASSEGPPPFAFF	TGTGCCAGCAGCGAAGGGCCCCCGCCTTTCGCTTTCTTT
TRBJ1-1	-	-	TRBV11-3	CASSLDGGAEAFF	TGTGCCAGCAGCTTGGACGGGGGAGCTGAAGCTTTCTTT
TRBJ1-1	few	TRBD1	TRBV29-1	CSVSRGQGVSGTEAFF	TGCAGCGTCTCTCGGGGACAGGGGGTAAGTGGGACTGAAGCTTTCTTT
TRBJ2-7	-	-	TRBV6-1	CASSATGYEQYF	TGTGCCAGCAGTGCGACGGGTTACGAGCAGTACTTC
TRBJ1-4	-	-	TRBV7-8	CASSSFGASTNEKLFF	TGTGCCAGCAGCTCCTTCGGGGCCTCAACTAATGAAAAACTGTTTTTT
TRBJ2-2	-	TRBD2	TRBV9	CASSVAAPGLVVGTGELFF	TGTGCCAGCAGCGTAGCTGCTCCGGGACTAGTAGTCGGAACCGGGGAGCTGTTTTTT
TRBJ2-5	-	TRBD1	TRBV27	CASSWDRRETQYF	TGTGCCAGCAGCTGGGACAGAAGGGAGACCCAGTACTTC
TRBJ2-3	-	TRBD2	TRBV5-1	CASSLETSGGVTQYF	TGCGCCAGCAGCTTGGAAACTAGCGGGGGGGTTACGCAGTATTTT
TRBJ1-5	-	-	TRBV6-6	CASRRGLDSNQPQHF	TGTGCCAGCAGAAGGGGCTTGGATAGCAATCAGCCCCAGCATTTT
TRBJ2-3	-	TRBD2	TRBV6-5	CASSYSGGGRTDTQYF	TGTGCCAGCAGTTACTCGGGGGGAGGGCGGACAGATACGCAGTATTTT
TRBJ2-1	once	TRBD2	TRBV29-1	CSVESLAGYNEQFF	TGCAGCGTTGAAAGTCTAGCGGGGTACAATGAGCAGTTCTTC
TRBJ2-5	-	-	TRBV5-4	CASSFFGPETQYF	TGTGCCAGCAGCTTTTTCGGGCCAGAGACCCAGTACTTC
TRBJ2-2	few	-	TRBV4-1	CASSQPETGELFF	TGCGCCAGCAGCCAACCGGAAACCGGGGAGCTGTTTTTT
TRBJ2-7	-	-	TRBV5-6	CASSLAPRSSYEQYF	TGTGCCAGCAGCTTGGCCCCAAGGAGCTCCTACGAGCAGTACTTC
TRBJ2-2	-	-	TRBV7-2	CASSLGLGYSGELFF	TGTGCCAGCAGCTTAGGCCTAGGTTACAGCGGGGAGCTGTTTTTT
TRBJ1-2	once	-	TRBV12-5	CASGPVVEGGYTF	TGTGCTAGTGGTCCCGTCGTTGAGGGTGGCTACACCTTC
TRBJ1-2	-	TRBD1	TRBV5-4	CASRSSDRDYGYTF	TGTGCCAGCAGATCCTCTGACAGGGACTATGGCTACACCTTC
TRBJ2-3	-	-	TRBV7-2	CASSLQGSLDTQYF	TGTGCCAGCAGCTTACAGGGCTCCTTAGATACGCAGTATTTT
TRBJ1-1	-	TRBD1	TRBV30	CAWGPGQREAFF	TGTGCCTGGGGACCGGGACAGCGTGAAGCTTTCTTT
TRBJ1-2	-	-	TRBV28	CASSLSPIYGYTF	TGTGCCAGCAGTTTGAGCCCGATCTATGGCTACACCTTC
TRBJ2-7	-	TRBD2	TRBV5-4	CASSSRIAGDREQYF	TGTGCCAGCAGCTCCCGAATAGCGGGAGATCGCGAGCAGTACTTC
TRBJ1-1	-	-	TRBV28	CASSPGDMNTEAFF	TGTGCCAGCAGCCCCGGGGACATGAACACTGAAGCTTTCTTT
TRBJ2-7	-	-	TRBV7-2	CASSPDGVFSYEQYF	TGTGCCAGCAGCCCGGACGGAGTTTTCTCCTACGAGCAGTACTTC
TRBJ2-7	-	TRBD2	TRBV7-9	CASSLVGRGGYEQYF	TGTGCCAGCAGCTTAGTGGGGAGGGGTGGCTACGAGCAGTACTTC
TRBJ2-7	once	-	TRBV29-1	CSVEAGTQQYF	TGCAGCGTTGAAGCGGGCACGCAGCAGTACTTC